These 10 T cell receptor beta chains originate from one sample sequenced in a study of blood T cell repertoires in COVID-19. Sequenced by immunoSEQ multiplex PCR; TCRdb stores in-frame clones only, minus some. The sample has a few hundred thousand clones, about 85% seen once. The sequencing input was PBMCs or T cells enriched from blood (not recorded which). The receptors stem from a woman in her twenties or thirties who had recovered from COVID-19.

The chain combines TRBV10-3 with TRBJ1-2; possibly TRBD1 for D (5 bases). The CDR3 has 13 amino acids. Looked up from germline, CDR1 is ENHRY and CDR2 is SYGVKD. Between the trimmed V and J ends, which lost 8 bases and 4 bases, there was a span of 14 bases. The CDR3 DNA follows: TGTGCCATCTACTCCCAGGGCCGCTATGGCTACACCTTC. Translated, it gives CAIYSQGRYGYTF.

This clone was detected only a few times. The V call is TRBV7-2, the J call TRBJ2-1; 8 bases agree with TRBD1. The CDR3 is 15 amino acids. The germline V gene encodes CDR1 SGHTA and CDR2 FQGNSA. Losses at the gene ends were 1 base for V and 8 bases for J; bases not matched to a gene: 7. DNA for the CDR3: TGTGCCAGCAGCTTAGGAGCAGGGGGCATCGATGAGCAGTTCTTC. Its protein product is CASSLGAGGIDEQFF. Full variable domain (rest looked up from reference TRBV7-2 and TRBJ2-1): GAGVSQSPSNKVTEKGKDVELRCDPISGHTALYWYRQSLGQGLEFLIYFQGNSAPDKSGLPSDRFSAERTGGSVSTLTIQRTQQEDSAVYLCASSLGAGGIDEQFFGPGTRLTVL.

This sequence joins TRBV5-6 and TRBJ1-2, with 8 bases matching TRBD1. J was trimmed by 6 bases and V by 0 bases; bases with no gene match: 4. Germline CDR1 and CDR2: SGHDT and YYEEEE. CDR3 size: 14 residues. CDR3 nucleotide sequence: TGTGCCAGCAGCTTGGAGGACAGGGTCCATGGCTACACCTTC. It specifies CASSLEDRVHGYTF.

This chain uses TRBV19 with TRBJ1-1; D is unclear. CDR3 length: 11 amino acids. CDR1 is LNHDA, CDR2 SQIVND, per germline (reference sequence). Trimming removed 5 bases from V and 11 bases from J, with 12 bases in between. The CDR3: CASSGTSVAFF. The CDR3 DNA reads as TGTGCCAGTAGTGGCACCTCCGTGGCTTTCTTT.

This chain uses TRBV19 with TRBJ1-6; D may be TRBD1 (6 bases). V was cut by 5 bases and J by 7 bases, with 21 bases left in between. Looked up from germline, CDR1 is LNHDA and CDR2 is SQIVND (reference sequence). This CDR3 contains 17 residues. The CDR3 DNA sequence: TGTGCCAGTAGTTGGTTGTTAGGGGGTATTGGGAATTCACCCCTCCACTTT. This gives the protein CASSWLLGGIGNSPLHF.

The rearrangement links TRBV2 to TRBJ1-5, with D possibly TRBD1 on 6 matching bases. The ends were cut back, 4 bases at V and 2 bases at J, with 15 bases in the middle. Per germline, CDR1 SNHLY and CDR2 FYNNEI. The CDR3 contains 16 residues. The CDR3 DNA reads as TGTGCCAGCAGTGGTCTGACAGGAGGAGGCAATCAGCCCCAGCATTTT. Its protein is CASSGLTGGGNQPQHF.

The chain is built from TRBV29-1 and TRBJ2-1, with TRBD1 as a possible D gene (6 bases). Looked up from germline, CDR1 is SQVTM and CDR2 is ANQGSEA. Trimming removed 4 bases from V and 7 bases from J, with 11 bases in between. CDR3 length: 12 residues. CDR3 sequence: CSVVPQGNEQFF. DNA for the CDR3: TGCAGCGTTGTCCCCCAGGGGAATGAGCAGTTCTTC.

This sequence joins TRBV5-5 and TRBJ1-1; a possible D gene is TRBD1 (6 bases). Trimming removed 0 bases from V and 6 bases from J, with 15 bases in between. This CDR3 has 15 amino acids. Germline values: CDR1 SGHKS, CDR2 YYEKEE (reference sequence). The CDR3 coding sequence is TGTGCCAGCAGCTTGGTTCAGGGGTTTAAGGCTGAAGCTTTCTTT. It specifies CASSLVQGFKAEAFF.

The chain recombines TRBV7-9 with TRBJ1-6, with TRBD1 as a possible D gene (5 bases). The V end was cut by 5 bases, the J end by 9 bases, with 11 bases between. The length of the CDR3 is 13 residues. The germline gives CDR1 SEHNR, CDR2 FQNEAQ (reference sequence). CDR3 coding DNA: TGTGCCAGCAGCCCAGGGTTTGGTTCACCCCTCCACTTT. The encoded protein is CASSPGFGSPLHF.

V gene TRBV7-9 combines with J gene TRBJ1-1, with TRBD1 identical over 8 bases. The CDR3 runs to 16 residues. CDR1 is SEHNR, CDR2 FQNEAQ, per germline (reference sequence). J lost 1 base, V lost 4 bases, and 8 bases had no gene match. CDR3 amino acids: CASSSYRTGTNTEAFF. The CDR3, as DNA: TGTGCCAGCAGCTCATACAGGACAGGGACGAACACTGAAGCTTTCTTT.